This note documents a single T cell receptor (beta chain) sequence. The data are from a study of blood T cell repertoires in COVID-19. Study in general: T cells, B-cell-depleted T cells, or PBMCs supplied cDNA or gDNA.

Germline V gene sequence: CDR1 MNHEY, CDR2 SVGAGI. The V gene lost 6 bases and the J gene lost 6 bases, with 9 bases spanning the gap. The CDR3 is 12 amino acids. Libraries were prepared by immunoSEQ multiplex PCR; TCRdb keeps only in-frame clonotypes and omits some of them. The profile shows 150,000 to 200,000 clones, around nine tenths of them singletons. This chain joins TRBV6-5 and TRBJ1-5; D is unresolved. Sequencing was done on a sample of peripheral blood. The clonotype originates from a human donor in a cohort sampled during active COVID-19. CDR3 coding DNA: TGTGCCAGCAGGGAGGGAAGTCAGCCCCAGCATTTT. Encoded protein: CASREGSQPQHF.